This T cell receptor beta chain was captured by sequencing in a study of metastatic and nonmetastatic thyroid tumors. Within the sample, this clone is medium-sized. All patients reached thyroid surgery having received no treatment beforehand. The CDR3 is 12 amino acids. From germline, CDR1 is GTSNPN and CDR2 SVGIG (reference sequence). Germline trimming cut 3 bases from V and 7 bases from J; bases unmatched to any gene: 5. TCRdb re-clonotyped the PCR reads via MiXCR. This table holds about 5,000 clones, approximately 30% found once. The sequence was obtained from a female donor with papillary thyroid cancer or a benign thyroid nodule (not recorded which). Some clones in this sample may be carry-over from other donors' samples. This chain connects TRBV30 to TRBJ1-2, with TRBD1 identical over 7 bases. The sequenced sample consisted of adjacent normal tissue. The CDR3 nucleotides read TGTGCCTGGAGCCAGGGACAGTCTGGCTACACCTTC. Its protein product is CAWSQGQSGYTF.